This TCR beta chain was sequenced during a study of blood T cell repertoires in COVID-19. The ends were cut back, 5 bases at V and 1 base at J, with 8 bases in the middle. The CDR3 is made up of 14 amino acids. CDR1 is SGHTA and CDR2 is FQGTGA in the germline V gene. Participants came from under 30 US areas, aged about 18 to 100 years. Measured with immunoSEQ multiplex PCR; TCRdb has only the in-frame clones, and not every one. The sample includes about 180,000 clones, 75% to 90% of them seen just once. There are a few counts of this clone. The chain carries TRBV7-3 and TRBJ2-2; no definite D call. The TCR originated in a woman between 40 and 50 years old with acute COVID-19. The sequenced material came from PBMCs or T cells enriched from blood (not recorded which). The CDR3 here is CASSERGNTGELFF. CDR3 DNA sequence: TGTGCCAGCAGCGAACGAGGGAACACCGGGGAGCTGTTTTTT.